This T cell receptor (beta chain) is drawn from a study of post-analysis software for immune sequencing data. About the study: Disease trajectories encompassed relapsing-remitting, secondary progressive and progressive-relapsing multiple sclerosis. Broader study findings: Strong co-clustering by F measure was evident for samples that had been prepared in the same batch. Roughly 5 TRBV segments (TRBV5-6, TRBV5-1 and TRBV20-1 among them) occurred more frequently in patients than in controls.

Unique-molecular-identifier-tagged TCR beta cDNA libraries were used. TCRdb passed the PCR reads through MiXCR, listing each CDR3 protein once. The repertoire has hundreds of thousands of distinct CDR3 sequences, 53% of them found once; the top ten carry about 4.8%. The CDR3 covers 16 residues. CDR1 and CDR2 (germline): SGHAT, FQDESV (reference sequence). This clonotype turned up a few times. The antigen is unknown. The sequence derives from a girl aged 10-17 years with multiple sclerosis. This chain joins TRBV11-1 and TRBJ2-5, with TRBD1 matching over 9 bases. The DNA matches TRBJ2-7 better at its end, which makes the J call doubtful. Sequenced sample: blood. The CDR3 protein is CASSQWDRDLYYEQYF. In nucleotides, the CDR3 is TGTGCCAGCAGCCAGTGGGACAGGGACCTCTACTACGAGCAGTACTTC.